This T cell receptor (beta chain) was documented in a study of T-cell reconstitution after alpha-beta-depleted transplantation in children. Study findings and constraints: The main origin of T-cell counts and diversity one year after transplant was newly produced T cells.

This clonotype was found a few times. The target antigen is unknown. Using unique molecular identifiers, the investigators prepared the TCRbeta library. From the PCR reads, TCRdb called clonotypes with MiXCR, one entry per CDR3 protein. Of roughly 200,000 distinct CDR3 sequences in the sample, around 9.2% were seen once. CDR1 DFQATT and CDR2 SNEGSKA come from the germline V gene (reference sequence). V lost 5 bases and J lost 5, with 19 bases in between. CDR3 length: 14 residues. This chain connects TRBV20-1 to TRBJ2-7, with D hard to call. The sample in question was PBMCs, mostly from graft donor cells, obtained 360 days after TCRalphabeta/CD19-depleted stem cell transplant. This clonotype originated in a male patient between 2 and 15 years old who had a stem cell transplant for acute myeloid leukemia, so the T cells may come from the graft donor. In nucleotides, the CDR3 is TGCAGTGCTCGAATGGACGATCGCGTCCACGAGCAGTACTTC. It specifies CSARMDDRVHEQYF.